A single T cell receptor beta chain is shown here with its context. The data stem from a study of CDR3 diversity in severe acne. The germline V gene has CDR1 SGDLS and CDR2 YYNGEE. V lost 2 bases, J lost 4 bases, and 10 bases stayed unmatched. The CDR3 length is 17 residues. From the PCR reads, TCRdb called clonotypes with MiXCR, one entry per CDR3 protein. The data contain 84,000 or so distinct CDR3 sequences, roughly half of them singletons. The chain employs TRBV9 and TRBJ1-3; 9 bases fit TRBD1. Material: blood. This TCR derives from a male donor in good health, serving as a control. The CDR3 loop reads CASSVNRGDREGNTIYF. The CDR3 region has the DNA TGTGCCAGCAGCGTTAACCGGGGGGACAGGGAAGGAAACACCATATATTTT.